Shown below are 22 T cell receptor beta chains from a single sample sequenced in a study of blood T cell repertoires in COVID-19. Produced via immunoSEQ multiplex PCR; TCRdb's table is partial and in-frame only. In the table there are about 260,000 clones, 87% of which are singletons. The sample comprised peripheral blood. The receptor set was obtained from a woman in her forties who had recovered from COVID-19.

V and J are TRBV5-5 and TRBJ2-7; the match to TRBD1 covers 8 bases. There are 16 residues in the CDR3. Germline V gives CDR1 SGHKS, CDR2 YYEKEE (reference sequence). Losses at the gene ends were 3 bases for V and 5 bases for J; bases not matched to a gene: 13. The CDR3 spells CASSYKGTGIAHEQYF. The CDR3 coding sequence is TGTGCCAGCAGCTACAAGGGGACAGGAATTGCCCACGAGCAGTACTTC.

DNA for the CDR3: TGCGCCAGCAGTCAAAGAGGACAGGGGTTAGTGTATGGCTACACCTTC. It translates to CASSQRGQGLVYGYTF. This chain uses TRBV23-1 with TRBJ1-2; 9 positions match TRBD1. TRBV23-1 is designated an ORF whose function remains uncertain. This CDR3 spans 16 amino acids. J gave up 5 bases and V 2 bases, and 9 bases lay outside the gene matches.

The chain recombines TRBV6-5 with TRBJ2-5; 10 nucleotides match TRBD2. This CDR3 comprises 13 residues. The germline CDR1 and CDR2 sequences are MNHEY and SVGAGI. V was pared by 7 bases and J by 7 bases, with 6 bases of the junction left unmatched. CDR3 residues: CASIPAGGTTQYF. DNA of the CDR3: TGTGCCAGCATCCCAGCGGGGGGGACGACCCAGTACTTC.

The rearrangement links TRBV4-2 to TRBJ2-7; TRBD2 is a possible D gene (7 bases). This CDR3 has 15 residues. The germline V gene has CDR1 LGHNA and CDR2 YNFKEQ. V was clipped by 4 bases and J by 5 bases, with 18 bases between them. The CDR3 loop reads CASSPLGGAVNEQYF. The CDR3, as DNA: TGTGCCAGCAGCCCCCTTGGGGGGGCGGTAAACGAGCAGTACTTC.

The CDR3 nucleotides read TGTGCCAGCTCACCATGGGGGCACGGAAACACCATATATTTT. Protein sequence: CASSPWGHGNTIYF. V and J are TRBV18 and TRBJ1-3; perhaps TRBD1 as D (6 bases). V lost 2 bases and J 4 bases, leaving 9 bases between the germline ends. Germline loops: CDR1 KGHSH, CDR2 LQKENI. This CDR3 contains 14 residues.

The DNA of the CDR3 is TGTGCCAGCAGCGCGCTGGCGGGGGGTCTTCTGGAGACCCAGTACTTC. It codes for CASSALAGGLLETQYF. This sequence joins TRBV9 and TRBJ2-5; 8 nucleotides match TRBD2. V was clipped by 3 bases and J by 5 bases; unmatched bases: 12. CDR1 SGDLS and CDR2 YYNGEE come from the germline V gene. The CDR3 has 16 amino acids.

As regards this clone: This could be a read error, since a much larger clone is one nucleotide away. The chain uses TRBV5-6 and TRBJ1-1, with 8 bases lining up with TRBD1. The CDR3 is 13 amino acids. Germline loops: CDR1 SGHDT, CDR2 YYEEEE. After removal of 2 bases from V and 4 bases from J, the junction contained 1 base not matched to a gene. The CDR3 protein is CASSFTGGTEAFF. In DNA form, the CDR3 reads TGTGCCAGCAGCTTCACAGGGGGCACTGAAGCTTTCTTT.

This clone was counted a single time. The CDR3 loop is CASSLGRGRETQYF. The CDR3 nucleotides read TGCGCCAGCAGCTTGGGAAGGGGCCGAGAGACCCAGTACTTC. The chain carries TRBV5-1 and TRBJ2-5; the D gene is possibly TRBD1 (5 bases). The CDR3 is 14 residues long. Germline V CDR1 and CDR2: SGHRS, YFSETQ. Trimming removed 0 bases at V and 4 bases at J, with 10 bases between.

V gene TRBV18 combines with J gene TRBJ2-3; 10 nucleotides agree with TRBD2. CDR1 KGHSH and CDR2 LQKENI come from the germline V gene. This CDR3 spans 17 amino acids. V dropped 0 bases and J dropped 5; count of bases not matched to a gene: 8. CDR3 residues: CASSPPGAGGRRDTQYF. The CDR3 region has the DNA TGTGCCAGCTCACCACCGGGAGCGGGGGGGCGTCGAGATACGCAGTATTTT.

The CDR3, as DNA: TGTGCCAGCTCCCTAGACAGGGCTGGGGGGATCGAGCAGTACTTC. Protein product: CASSLDRAGGIEQYF. This chain links TRBV18 with TRBJ2-7; TRBD1 might be the D (7 bases). The CDR3 is made up of 15 amino acids. Per the germline V gene, CDR1 is KGHSH and CDR2 is LQKENI. Trimming removed 6 bases from V and 6 bases from J, with 21 bases in between.

CDR3 amino acids: CAISEGLPSGGQYNEQFF. CDR3 sequence (DNA): TGTGCCATCAGTGAAGGATTGCCTAGCGGGGGCCAATACAATGAGCAGTTCTTC. The V gene is TRBV10-3, the J gene TRBJ2-1, with 10 positions matching TRBD2. After removal of 3 bases from V and 4 bases from J, the junction contained 12 bases not matched to a gene. The CDR3 covers 18 residues. Per the germline V gene, CDR1 is ENHRY and CDR2 is SYGVKD.

This clone was detected only once. This chain uses TRBV7-8 with TRBJ1-2, with D possibly matching TRBD1 (5 bases). Germline assignment: CDR1 SGHVS and CDR2 FQNEAQ. The CDR3 contains 21 residues. V shed 5 bases and J shed 8 bases, with 39 bases lying between them. CDR3: CASSPRVTSLTAFPIPSGYTF. The CDR3 nucleotides are TGTGCCAGCAGCCCTCGTGTGACCTCCTTGACAGCCTTCCCTATCCCCTCCGGCTACACCTTC. Full variable domain (rest looked up from reference TRBV7-8 and TRBJ1-2): GAGVSQSPRYKVAKRGQDVALRCDPISGHVSLFWYQQALGQGPEFLTYFQNEAQLDKSGLPSDRFFAERPEGSVSTLKIQRTQQEDSAVYLCASSPRVTSLTAFPIPSGYTFGSGTRLTVV.

V usage is TRBV7-9 and J usage is TRBJ2-7, with TRBD2 matching 7 bases. Losses at the gene ends were 0 bases for V and 5 bases for J; bases not matched to a gene: 7. The CDR3 is 15 residues long. Germline values: CDR1 SEHNR, CDR2 FQNEAQ (reference sequence). CDR3 DNA: TGTGCCAGCAGCTTAGCAGGGAGGGGAGGGGACGAGCAGTACTTC. Encoded protein: CASSLAGRGGDEQYF.

The chain joins TRBV29-1 to TRBJ2-3; D ambiguous. CDR1 is SQVTM and CDR2 is ANQGSEA in the germline V gene. This CDR3 has 12 residues. Trimming stripped 5 bases from V and 7 bases from J, with 13 bases between. CDR3 region: CSVLAPPYTQYF. The DNA for the CDR3 is TGCAGCGTTTTGGCCCCCCCCTATACGCAGTATTTT.

The J gene is TRBJ2-2, the V gene TRBV7-2; possible D gene TRBD2, 6 bases. The CDR3 contains 14 residues. Germline V gene data show CDR1 as SGHTA and CDR2 as FQGNSA. V lost 4 bases and J lost 4, with 10 bases in between. CDR3 DNA sequence: TGTGCCAGCAGCTCCGGGGGATCCACCGGGGAGCTGTTTTTT. Its translation: CASSSGGSTGELFF. The variable domain in full, with the rest retrieved from reference TRBV7-2 and TRBJ2-2, is GAGVSQSPSNKVTEKGKDVELRCDPISGHTALYWYRQSLGQGLEFLIYFQGNSAPDKSGLPSDRFSAERTGGSVSTLTIQRTQQEDSAVYLCASSSGGSTGELFFGEGSRLTVL.

This chain uses TRBV7-2 with TRBJ1-2; no clear D. CDR1 SGHTA and CDR2 FQGNSA come from the germline V gene. The germline V and J ends were trimmed by 8 bases and 3 bases, with 16 bases remaining between them. This CDR3 region has 14 residues. The CDR3 here is CASASGIQDYGYTF. DNA for the CDR3: TGTGCCAGCGCCTCGGGGATTCAGGACTATGGCTACACCTTC.

J is TRBJ1-3 and V is TRBV7-9; D remains unclear. The germline V gene has CDR1 SEHNR and CDR2 FQNEAQ (reference sequence). With 5 bases removed from V and 2 bases from J, the gap between germline ends came to 7 bases. CDR3 length equals 13 residues. The CDR3 region is CASSPGAGNTIYF. The CDR3 nucleotides are TGTGCCAGCAGCCCCGGGGCTGGAAACACCATATATTTT.

The chain joins TRBV7-9 to TRBJ2-5; possible D gene TRBD2, 6 bases. The CDR3 spans 16 residues. Germline CDR1 and CDR2: SEHNR and FQNEAQ (reference sequence). Trimming left V 5 bases short and J 4 bases short, with 20 bases between. The CDR3 nucleotides read TGTGCCAGCAGCCATAGGGACTCGGGTAGGATAGAGACCCAGTACTTC. This translates into CASSHRDSGRIETQYF.

The V gene is TRBV15, the J gene TRBJ2-7; 9 bases fit TRBD2. CDR1 LNHNV and CDR2 YYDKDF come from the germline V gene (reference sequence). V dropped 4 bases and J dropped 0; count of bases not matched to a gene: 7. This CDR3 has 16 residues. Here the CDR3 reads CATSTNLAGPSYEQYF. The CDR3 DNA reads TGTGCCACCAGCACTAACCTAGCGGGGCCCTCCTACGAGCAGTACTTC. The full variable domain, its missing parts supplied by reference TRBV15 and TRBJ2-7, is DAMVIQNPRYQVTQFGKPVTLSCSQTLNHNVMYWYQQKSSQAPKLLFHYYDKDFNNEADTPDNFQSRRPNTSFCFLDIRSPGLGDTAMYLCATSTNLAGPSYEQYFGPGTRLTVT.

The V gene is TRBV9, the J gene TRBJ1-2; 9 bases match TRBD1. In germline, CDR1 is SGDLS, CDR2 YYNGEE. The CDR3 extends over 17 amino acids. J lost 2 bases, V lost 4 bases, and 12 bases had no gene match. The CDR3 loop reads CASSLPTGDRVNYGYTF. The CDR3 DNA sequence: TGTGCCAGCAGCCTCCCCACCGGGGACAGGGTCAACTATGGCTACACCTTC.

The gene calls are TRBV7-9 and TRBJ2-2; D unresolved. Trimming took 2 bases from V and 8 from J, leaving 12 bases between them. Germline V gene sequence: CDR1 SEHNR, CDR2 FQNEAQ (reference sequence). CDR3 length equals 14 residues. The CDR3 sequence is CASSLLQARGELFF. In DNA form, the CDR3 reads TGTGCCAGCAGCTTACTCCAGGCAAGGGGGGAGCTGTTTTTT.

The CDR3 bases are TGTGCCAGCAGCCAAGGTGTCGACAGGGAAGAGACCCAGTACTTC. This codes for CASSQGVDREETQYF. The chain recombines TRBV14 with TRBJ2-5, with TRBD1 identical over 7 bases. Germline trimming cut 1 base from V and 3 bases from J; bases unmatched to any gene: 5. The germline gives CDR1 SGHDN, CDR2 FVKESK. The CDR3 totals 15 residues.